Following are 12 T cell receptor beta chains from one sample sequenced in a study of technical replicates of blood from a handful of donors. The protocol was immunoSEQ multiplex PCR, while the TCRdb copy is restricted to in-frame clones and leaves out a portion. The sample has approximately 85,000 clones, over 85% seen once. Material: T cells isolated from PBMCs. The receptors stem from a human donor in good health.

The rearrangement links TRBV6-1 to TRBJ1-5; no reliable D call. Germline CDR1 is MNHNS and CDR2 is SASEGT. V was shortened by 10 bases and J by 0 bases, with 16 bases between the two germline ends. The CDR3 is 15 amino acids. CDR3 DNA sequence: TGTGCCACCACCTCATCAGTGGTTAGCAATCAGCCCCAGCATTTT. It specifies CATTSSVVSNQPQHF.

V and J are TRBV25-1 and TRBJ1-1; 7 nucleotides match TRBD1. J was trimmed by 5 bases and V by 4 bases; bases with no gene match: 7. Germline CDR1 is MGHDK and CDR2 is SYGVNS. The CDR3 is 14 residues long. The CDR3 is CASSGGDSQTEAFF. CDR3 in DNA: TGTGCCAGCAGTGGAGGGGACAGCCAGACTGAAGCTTTCTTT.

The V call is TRBV5-4, the J call TRBJ1-1; TRBD1 might be the D (5 bases). The V end was cut by 5 bases, the J end by 1 base, with 9 bases between. This CDR3 region has 13 residues. Germline CDR1 is SGHNT and CDR2 is YYREEE (reference sequence). The CDR3 region is CASSFGQNTEAFF. In nucleotides, the CDR3 is TGTGCCAGCAGTTTCGGACAGAACACTGAAGCTTTCTTT.

The V gene is TRBV27, the J gene TRBJ2-1; 7 bases are shared with TRBD1. Germline lookup yields CDR1 MNHEY and CDR2 SMNVEV (reference sequence). V dropped 5 bases and J dropped 8; count of bases not matched to a gene: 6. This CDR3 contains 13 residues. The CDR3 sequence: CASSIQGWDEQFF. CDR3 bases: TGTGCCAGCAGTATACAGGGGTGGGATGAGCAGTTCTTC.

The chain is built from TRBV27 and TRBJ1-5; no reliable D call. This CDR3 is 15 amino acids long. Germline CDR1 is MNHEY and CDR2 is SMNVEV (reference sequence). V gave up 3 bases and J gave up 2 bases, with 11 bases separating them. CDR3 protein: CASSFTDGRNQPQHF. The CDR3 bases are TGTGCCAGCAGTTTTACAGACGGCCGCAATCAGCCCCAGCATTTT.

The CDR3 nucleotides read TGCGCCAGCAGTACACCAGAGAACACTGAAGCTTTCTTT. Residues: CASSTPENTEAFF. The chain recombines TRBV10-2 with TRBJ1-1; D is ambiguous. The germline gives CDR1 WSHSY, CDR2 SAAADI. V was pared by 5 bases and J by 1 base, with 8 bases between. The CDR3 has 13 residues.

J is TRBJ2-1 and V is TRBV30; 7 nucleotides align to TRBD2. The J segment lost 4 bases and the V segment lost 4 bases, leaving 16 bases of the junction unmatched. The CDR3 is made up of 17 amino acids. Germline-derived CDR1 and CDR2 are GTSNPN and SVGIG (reference sequence). The CDR3 coding sequence is TGTGCCTGGAATACCCACTTGGGGGGGGTGAAATACAATGAGCAGTTCTTC. It encodes CAWNTHLGGVKYNEQFF.

The gene calls are TRBV29-1 and TRBJ2-7, with D perhaps matching TRBD2 (6 bases). This CDR3 spans 13 amino acids. V was shortened by 7 bases and J by 0 bases, with 13 bases between the two germline ends. Germline loops: CDR1 SQVTM, CDR2 ANQGSEA. CDR3 DNA sequence: TGCAGCGCCGCGGACTACAGCTCCTACGAGCAGTACTTC. This codes for CSAADYSSYEQYF.

The chain joins TRBV14 to TRBJ2-1; no firm D call. CDR3 length: 16 amino acids. Germline V gives CDR1 SGHDN, CDR2 FVKESK. The V end was cut by 3 bases, the J end by 0 bases, with 12 bases between. The CDR3 loop reads CASSHLGRSSYNEQFF. In nucleotides, the CDR3 is TGTGCCAGCAGCCACCTAGGTCGGAGCTCCTACAATGAGCAGTTCTTC.

This rearrangement joins TRBV28 to TRBJ2-7, with 8 bases matching TRBD1. The CDR3 is made up of 18 amino acids. Per the germline V gene, CDR1 is MDHEN and CDR2 is SYDVKM. V shed 6 bases and J 0 bases; nucleotides not matched to a gene: 16. The CDR3: CASSPRHQPGQDSYEQYF. The CDR3 DNA follows: TGTGCCAGCAGCCCCAGGCACCAGCCGGGACAGGACTCCTACGAGCAGTACTTC.

This clone has a single count. V gene TRBV28 combines with J gene TRBJ2-7; 8 bases map to TRBD2. The CDR3 spans 15 residues. Per germline, CDR1 MDHEN and CDR2 SYDVKM. Trimming at V came to 5 bases and at J to 1 base, leaving 7 bases not matched to a gene. CDR3 sequence (DNA): TGTGCCAGCAGTCCGCCGGGAGGGAGGTCCTACGAGCAGTACTTC. Encoded protein: CASSPPGGRSYEQYF.

The genes are TRBV4-1 and TRBJ2-7; TRBD1 matches 8 bases. V dropped 0 bases and J dropped 3; count of bases not matched to a gene: 7. CDR1 MGHRA and CDR2 YSYEKL come from the germline V gene. The CDR3 sequence is 16 residues long. This CDR3 is CASSQEAFTGGYEQYF. In DNA form, the CDR3 reads TGCGCCAGCAGCCAAGAAGCCTTTACAGGGGGCTACGAGCAGTACTTC.